The 9 T cell receptor beta chains below all came from one sample that was sequenced in a study of a mutant IDH1 vaccine in newly diagnosed glioma. Time point in this sample: week 5, during vaccination. It was 300 ug of mutant IDH1 20-mer peptide that made up each vaccine dose, given with topical imiquimod. These TCRs are of unknown antigen specificity. The method was immunoSEQ multiplex PCR; TCRdb's version includes in-frame clones alone and lacks a portion of them. Of around 34,000 clones listed, over 50% were seen once; the top ten hold 11%. Specimen: PBMCs, collected from a glioma patient whose treatment included an IDH1 peptide vaccine. The source of these receptors is a woman in her late teens or twenties with glioma.

This clone has just a few counts. The junction departs from the called germline gene at one end, perhaps through a read error. The chain employs TRBV29-1 and TRBJ1-2; D may be TRBD1 (5 bases). There are 13 residues in the CDR3. Germline V gene lookup returns CDR1 SQVTM and CDR2 ANQGSEA. CDR3 nucleotides: TGCAGCGGTAACGGCCCAGGGACCTATACTCCCTTCTTC. This codes for CSGNGPGTYTPFF.

This chain links TRBV28 with TRBJ1-5; 8 bases match TRBD1. The CDR3 sequence is 15 residues long. In germline, CDR1 is MDHEN, CDR2 SYDVKM. V gave up 0 bases and J gave up 4 bases; unmatched junction bases: 2. The DNA of the CDR3 is TGTGCCAGCAGTTTATGGGACAGGGTTAATCAGCCCCAGCATTTT. This sequence encodes CASSLWDRVNQPQHF.

The CDR3 sequence: CASSESTPAYGYTF. The CDR3 bases are TGTGCCAGCAGCGAAAGCACTCCAGCCTATGGCTACACCTTC. This chain uses TRBV14 with TRBJ1-2; D unresolved. Germline CDR1 is SGHDN and CDR2 is FVKESK. The CDR3 spans 14 residues. V was clipped by 5 bases and J by 4 bases, with 14 bases between them.

The chain couples TRBV6-1 to TRBJ1-5; possibly TRBD1 for D (5 bases). The CDR3 is made up of 15 amino acids. V lost 8 bases and J lost 1, with 15 bases in between. Looked up from germline, CDR1 is MNHNS and CDR2 is SASEGT. CDR3 region: CASAKNRDSNQPQHF. The CDR3 bases are TGTGCCAGCGCGAAAAACCGGGACAGCAATCAGCCCCAGCATTTT.

This clone occurred a few times. The gene calls are TRBV29-1 and TRBJ1-2, with D maybe TRBD1 (6 bases). The CDR3 runs 15 residues. Germline-derived CDR1 and CDR2 are SQVTM and ANQGSEA. V gave up 3 bases and J gave up 4 bases, with 18 bases separating them. CDR3 residues: CSVEDSSRFAYGYTF. The DNA of the CDR3 is TGCAGCGTTGAGGACAGCTCACGCTTCGCCTATGGCTACACCTTC.

The V gene is TRBV7-2, the J gene TRBJ2-5; D call uncertain. Matching the DNA end better, TRBJ2-7 makes the J call doubtful. The CDR3 runs 12 residues. Germline assignment: CDR1 SGHTA and CDR2 FQGNSA. The CDR3 nucleotides read TGTGCCAGCAGCTTAGCGGCGTACGAGCAGTACTTC. It translates to CASSLAAYEQYF.

The V and J genes are TRBV30 and TRBJ2-5, with no clear D. Germline loops: CDR1 GTSNPN, CDR2 SVGIG (reference sequence). The germline V and J ends were trimmed by 1 base and 5 bases, with 5 bases remaining between them. This CDR3 contains 11 residues. The DNA of the CDR3 is TGTGCCTGGAGTGAAAGGGAGACCCAGTACTTC. This encodes CAWSERETQYF.

The DNA of the CDR3 is TGCGCCAGCAGCCAAGACGTCCAGGAGCAGTTCTTC. Its translation: CASSQDVQEQFF. The V and J genes are TRBV4-1 and TRBJ2-1, with no clear D. The CDR3 extends over 12 amino acids. Trimming left V 0 bases short and J 10 bases short, with 7 bases between. The germline V gene has CDR1 MGHRA and CDR2 YSYEKL.

The CDR3 spells CASSETGTGGRELFF. Written as DNA, the CDR3 is TGTGCCAGCAGCGAAACCGGGACAGGGGGCAGGGAGCTGTTTTTT. The V and J genes are TRBV9 and TRBJ2-2; 12 bases align to TRBD1. Looked up from germline, CDR1 is SGDLS and CDR2 is YYNGEE. The CDR3 length is 15 residues. V lost 3 bases, J lost 9 bases, and 6 bases stayed unmatched.